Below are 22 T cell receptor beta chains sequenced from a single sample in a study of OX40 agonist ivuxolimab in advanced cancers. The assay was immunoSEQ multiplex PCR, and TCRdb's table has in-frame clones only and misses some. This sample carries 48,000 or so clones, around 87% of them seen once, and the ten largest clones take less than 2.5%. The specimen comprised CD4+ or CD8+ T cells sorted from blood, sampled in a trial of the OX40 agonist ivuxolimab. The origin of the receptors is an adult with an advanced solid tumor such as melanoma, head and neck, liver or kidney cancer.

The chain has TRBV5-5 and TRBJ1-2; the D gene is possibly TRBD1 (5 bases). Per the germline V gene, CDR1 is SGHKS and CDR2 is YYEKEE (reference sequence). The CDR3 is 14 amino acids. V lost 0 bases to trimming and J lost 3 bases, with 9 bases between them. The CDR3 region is CASSLDPGHYGYTF. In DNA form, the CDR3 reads TGTGCCAGCAGCTTGGACCCGGGACACTATGGCTACACCTTC.

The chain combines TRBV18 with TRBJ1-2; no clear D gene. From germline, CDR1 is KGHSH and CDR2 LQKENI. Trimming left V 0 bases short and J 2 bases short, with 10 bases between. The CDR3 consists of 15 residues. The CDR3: CASSPPVSGNYGYTF. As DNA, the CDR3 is TGTGCCAGCTCACCACCGGTATCCGGGAACTATGGCTACACCTTC.

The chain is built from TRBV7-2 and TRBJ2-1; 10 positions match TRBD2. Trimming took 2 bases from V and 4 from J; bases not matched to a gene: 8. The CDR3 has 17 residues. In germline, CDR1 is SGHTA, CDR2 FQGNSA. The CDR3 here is CASSLFVGTSVYNEQFF. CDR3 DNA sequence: TGTGCCAGCAGCTTATTCGTAGGGACTAGCGTTTACAATGAGCAGTTCTTC.

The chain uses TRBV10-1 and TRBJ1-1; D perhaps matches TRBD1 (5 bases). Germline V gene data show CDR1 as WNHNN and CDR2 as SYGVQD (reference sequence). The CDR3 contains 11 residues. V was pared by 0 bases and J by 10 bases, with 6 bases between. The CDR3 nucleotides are TGCGCCAGCAGTGAGTCGGGGCGAGCTTTCTTT. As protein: CASSESGRAFF.

The CDR3 here is CASSMGPTGDGYTF. CDR3 DNA sequence: TGTGCCAGTAGTATGGGCCCCACGGGGGATGGCTACACCTTC. The genes are TRBV19 and TRBJ1-2; D possibly corresponds to TRBD1 (5 bases). V lost 3 bases to trimming and J lost 6 bases, with 14 bases between them. The V gene's germline CDR1 is LNHDA and CDR2 SQIVND (reference sequence). The CDR3 has 14 amino acids.

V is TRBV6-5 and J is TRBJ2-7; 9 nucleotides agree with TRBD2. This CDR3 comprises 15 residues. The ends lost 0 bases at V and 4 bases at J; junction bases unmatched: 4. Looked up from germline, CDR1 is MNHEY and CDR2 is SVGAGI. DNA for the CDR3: TGTGCCAGCAGTTACTCTGGTAGCGGGGGATACGAGCAGTACTTC. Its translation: CASSYSGSGGYEQYF.

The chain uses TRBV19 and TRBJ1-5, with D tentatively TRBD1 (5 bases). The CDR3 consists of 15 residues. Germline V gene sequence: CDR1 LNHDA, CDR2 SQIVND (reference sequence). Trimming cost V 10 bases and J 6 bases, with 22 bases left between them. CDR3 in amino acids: CATRDVGWPTQPQHF. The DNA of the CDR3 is TGTGCCACCCGGGACGTCGGATGGCCTACTCAGCCCCAGCATTTT. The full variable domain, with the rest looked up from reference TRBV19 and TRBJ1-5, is DGGITQSPKYLFRKEGQNVTLSCEQNLNHDAMYWYRQDPGQGLRLIYYSQIVNDFQKGDIAEGYSVSREKKESFPLTVTSAQKNPTAFYLCATRDVGWPTQPQHFGDGTRLSIL.

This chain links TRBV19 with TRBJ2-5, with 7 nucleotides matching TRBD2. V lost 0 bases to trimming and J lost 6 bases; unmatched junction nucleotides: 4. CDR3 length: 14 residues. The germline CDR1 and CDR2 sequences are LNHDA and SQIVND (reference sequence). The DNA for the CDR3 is TGTGCCAGTAGTATAGAGGCGGGGGTGAAGACCCAGTACTTC. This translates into CASSIEAGVKTQYF.

The CDR3 DNA sequence: TGTGCCAGCAGTGGGAGGATGGAGTACAATGAGCAGTTCTTC. Translating it yields CASSGRMEYNEQFF. The chain is built from TRBV6-1 and TRBJ2-1; possible D gene TRBD2, 5 bases. Trimming pared 4 bases from V and 4 bases from J, leaving 11 bases between. The CDR3 contains 14 residues. In germline, CDR1 is MNHNS, CDR2 SASEGT.

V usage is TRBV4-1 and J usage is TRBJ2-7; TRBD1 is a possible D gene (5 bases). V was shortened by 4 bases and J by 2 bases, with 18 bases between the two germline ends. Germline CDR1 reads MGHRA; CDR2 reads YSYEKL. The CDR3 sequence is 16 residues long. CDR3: CASSPSRGGRAYEQYF. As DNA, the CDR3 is TGCGCCAGCAGCCCCTCCCGAGGCGGCAGGGCCTACGAGCAGTACTTC.

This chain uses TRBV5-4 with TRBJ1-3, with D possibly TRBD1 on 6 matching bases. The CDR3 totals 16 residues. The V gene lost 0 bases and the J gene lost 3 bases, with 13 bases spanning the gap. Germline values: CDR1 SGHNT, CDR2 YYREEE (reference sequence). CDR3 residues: CASSLEQGHSGNTIYF. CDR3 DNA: TGTGCCAGCAGCTTGGAGCAGGGGCATAGTGGAAACACCATATATTTT.

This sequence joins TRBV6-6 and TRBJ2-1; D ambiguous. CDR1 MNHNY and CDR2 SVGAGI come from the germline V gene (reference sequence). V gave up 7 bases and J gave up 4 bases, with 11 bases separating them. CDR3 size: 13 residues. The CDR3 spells CASNQRPYNEQFF. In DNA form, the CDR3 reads TGTGCCAGCAACCAGAGGCCATACAATGAGCAGTTCTTC.

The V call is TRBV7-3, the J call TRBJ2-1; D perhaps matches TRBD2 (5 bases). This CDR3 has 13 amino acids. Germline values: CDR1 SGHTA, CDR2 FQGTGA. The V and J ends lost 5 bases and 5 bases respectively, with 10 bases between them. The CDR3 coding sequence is TGTGCCAGCAGCGGGAGTATCGACAATGAGCAGTTCTTC. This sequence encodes CASSGSIDNEQFF.

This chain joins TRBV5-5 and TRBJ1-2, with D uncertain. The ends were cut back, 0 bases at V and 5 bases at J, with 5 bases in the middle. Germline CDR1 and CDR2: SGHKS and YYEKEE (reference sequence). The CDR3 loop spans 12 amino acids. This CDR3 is CASSLDQYGYTF. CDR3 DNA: TGTGCCAGCAGCTTGGATCAGTATGGCTACACCTTC.

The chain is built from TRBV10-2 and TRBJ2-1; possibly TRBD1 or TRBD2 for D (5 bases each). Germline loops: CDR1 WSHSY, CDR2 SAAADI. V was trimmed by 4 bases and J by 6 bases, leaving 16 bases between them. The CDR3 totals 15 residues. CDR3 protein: CASSGGRASPNEQFF. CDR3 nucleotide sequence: TGCGCCAGCAGTGGGGGCAGGGCTAGCCCCAATGAGCAGTTCTTC.

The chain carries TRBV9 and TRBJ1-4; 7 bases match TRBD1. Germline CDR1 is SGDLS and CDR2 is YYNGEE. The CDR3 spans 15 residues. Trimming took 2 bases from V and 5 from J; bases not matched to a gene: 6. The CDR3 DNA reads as TGTGCCAGCAGCGTGGGGACAGCTATAAATGAAAAACTGTTTTTT. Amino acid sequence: CASSVGTAINEKLFF.

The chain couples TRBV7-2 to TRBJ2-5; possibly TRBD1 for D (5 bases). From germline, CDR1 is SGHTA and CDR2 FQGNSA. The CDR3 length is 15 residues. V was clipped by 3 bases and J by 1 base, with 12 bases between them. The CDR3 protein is CASSLQPGSQETQYF. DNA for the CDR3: TGTGCCAGCAGCTTGCAACCAGGGTCCCAAGAGACCCAGTACTTC.

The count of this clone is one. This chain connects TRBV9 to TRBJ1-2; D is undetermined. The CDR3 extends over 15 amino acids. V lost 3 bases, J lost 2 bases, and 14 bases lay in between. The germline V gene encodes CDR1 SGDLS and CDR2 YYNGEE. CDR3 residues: CASSGAWALNYGYTF. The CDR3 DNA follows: TGTGCCAGCAGCGGCGCCTGGGCCCTCAACTATGGCTACACCTTC.

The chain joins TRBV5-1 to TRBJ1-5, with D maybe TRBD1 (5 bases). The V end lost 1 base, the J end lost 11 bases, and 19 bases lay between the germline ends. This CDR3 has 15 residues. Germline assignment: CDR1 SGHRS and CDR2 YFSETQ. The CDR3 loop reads CASSLRDPSSEAQHF. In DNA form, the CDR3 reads TGCGCCAGCAGCTTGAGGGACCCCTCCTCCGAAGCCCAGCATTTT.

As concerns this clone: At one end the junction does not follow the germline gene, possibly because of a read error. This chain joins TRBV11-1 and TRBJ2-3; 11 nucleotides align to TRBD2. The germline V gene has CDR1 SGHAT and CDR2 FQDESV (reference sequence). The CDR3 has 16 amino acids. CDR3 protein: CASSLAGGFGTDTQYF. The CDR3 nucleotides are TGTGCCAGCAGCCTAGCGGGGGGATTTGGCACAGATACGCAGTATTTT.

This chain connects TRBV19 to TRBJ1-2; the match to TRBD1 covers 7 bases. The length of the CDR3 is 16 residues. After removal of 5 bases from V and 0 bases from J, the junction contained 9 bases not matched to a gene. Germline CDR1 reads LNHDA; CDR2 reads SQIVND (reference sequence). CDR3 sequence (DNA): TGTGCCAGTAGTGCTCTTGGGACAGCCTCTAACTATGGCTACACCTTC. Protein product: CASSALGTASNYGYTF.

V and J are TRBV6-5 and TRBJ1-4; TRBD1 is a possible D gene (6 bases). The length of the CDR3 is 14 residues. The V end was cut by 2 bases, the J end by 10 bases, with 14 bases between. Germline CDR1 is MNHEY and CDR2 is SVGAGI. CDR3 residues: CASSYGGSTGKLFF. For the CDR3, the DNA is TGTGCCAGCAGTTACGGGGGCAGTACCGGAAAACTGTTTTTT.